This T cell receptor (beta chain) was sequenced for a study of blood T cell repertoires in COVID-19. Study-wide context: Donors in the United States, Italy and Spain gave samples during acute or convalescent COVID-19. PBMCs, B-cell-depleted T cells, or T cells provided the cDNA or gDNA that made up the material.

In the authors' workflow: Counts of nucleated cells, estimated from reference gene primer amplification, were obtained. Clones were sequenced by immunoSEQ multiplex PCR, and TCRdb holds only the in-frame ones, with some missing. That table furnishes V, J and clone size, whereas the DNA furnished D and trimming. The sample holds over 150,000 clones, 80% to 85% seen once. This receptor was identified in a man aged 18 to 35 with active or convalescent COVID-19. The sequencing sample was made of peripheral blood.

Here the CDR3 DNA reads TGTGCCAGTCGGACAGGGCCGAATGAAAAACTGTTTTTT. It encodes CASRTGPNEKLFF. The rearrangement links TRBV2 to TRBJ1-4; 8 bases are shared with TRBD1. In germline, CDR1 is SNHLY, CDR2 FYNNEI. The CDR3 spans 13 residues. Unmatched junction bases numbered 5, after V lost 9 bases and J lost 5 bases.